Each of the 14 T cell receptor beta chains below was sequenced from the same sample in a study of cytomegalovirus exposure and HLA in healthy donors. The PCR made use of 60 Vbeta and 13 Jbeta primers. Clones were read by immunoSEQ multiplex PCR, and TCRdb kept only the in-frame ones, dropping some. Among some 120,000 clones listed, around 84% were seen once. Sequenced sample: PBMCs. Receptors originate from a woman between 18 and 29 years old in good health and CMV-seropositive.

This sequence joins TRBV18 and TRBJ1-5; 9 bases map to TRBD1. Germline lookup yields CDR1 KGHSH and CDR2 LQKENI. The ends lost 0 bases at V and 7 bases at J; junction bases unmatched: 1. This CDR3 is 14 amino acids long. The CDR3 loop reads CASSPPGQGQPQHF. CDR3 bases: TGTGCCAGCTCACCACCGGGACAGGGACAGCCCCAGCATTTT.

The chain uses TRBV28 and TRBJ1-2; D not certain. V was trimmed by 10 bases and J by 8 bases, leaving 17 bases between them. This CDR3 spans 12 amino acids. Germline V lookup: CDR1 MDHEN, CDR2 SYDVKM. This chain's CDR3 is CATLVGIGGYTF. As DNA, the CDR3 is TGTGCCACACTAGTAGGAATCGGGGGCTACACCTTC.

In nucleotides, the CDR3 is TGTGCCAGTAGTATTCTAGCGGGGCAAGAGACCCAGTACTTC. It codes for CASSILAGQETQYF. V is TRBV19 and J is TRBJ2-5, with TRBD2 matching 9 bases. V lost 3 bases to trimming and J lost 2 bases; unmatched junction nucleotides: 1. This CDR3 spans 14 amino acids. The germline gives CDR1 LNHDA, CDR2 SQIVND (reference sequence).

The V and J genes are TRBV25-1 and TRBJ2-3; TRBD2 is a possible D gene (7 bases). The length of the CDR3 is 15 residues. V shed 3 bases and J shed 5 bases, with 15 bases lying between them. The germline CDR1 and CDR2 sequences are MGHDK and SYGVNS. The CDR3 sequence is CASSDPGGPLDTQYF. The CDR3 region has the DNA TGTGCCAGCAGTGACCCGGGGGGCCCCCTAGATACGCAGTATTTT.

The CDR3 here is CASSSGTGLETQYF. The CDR3 DNA is TGTGCCAGCAGCTCCGGGACAGGGTTAGAGACCCAGTACTTC. The J gene is TRBJ2-5, the V gene TRBV7-7; 9 bases match TRBD1. Germline V gene data show CDR1 as SSHAT and CDR2 as FNYEAQ (reference sequence). The CDR3 sequence is 14 residues long. Trimming removed 4 bases from V and 4 bases from J; junction bases left unmatched: 4.

This chain connects TRBV29-1 to TRBJ1-1; unclear D gene. The V and J ends lost 4 bases and 1 base respectively, with 10 bases between them. Per the germline V gene, CDR1 is SQVTM and CDR2 is ANQGSEA. The CDR3 has 13 residues. The CDR3 loop reads CSVGRGENTEAFF. The CDR3 nucleotides read TGCAGCGTTGGAAGAGGAGAGAACACTGAAGCTTTCTTT.

The rearrangement links TRBV29-1 to TRBJ1-4, with TRBD1 identical over 9 bases. Germline V CDR1 and CDR2: SQVTM, ANQGSEA. The CDR3 runs to 15 residues. With V trimmed by 5 bases and J by 8 bases, 12 bases remained unmatched. In DNA form, the CDR3 reads TGCAGCGTTCAAAATTCGACAGGGGGGAGAGAAAAACTGTTTTTT. This translates into CSVQNSTGGREKLFF. The full variable domain, completed using reference TRBV29-1 and TRBJ1-4, is SAVISQKPSRDICQRGTSLTIQCQVDSQVTMMFWYRQQPGQSLTLIATANQGSEATYESGFVIDKFPISRPNLTFSTLTVSNMSPEDSSIYLCSVQNSTGGREKLFFGSGTQLSVL.

CDR3 DNA sequence: TGTGCCAGCAGCAGCGGGAGGGCCACCTACGAGCAGTACTTC. This encodes CASSSGRATYEQYF. This chain uses TRBV21-1 with TRBJ2-7; the table's D gene call, TRBD2, was not cross checked with the DNA. TRBV21-1 is an annotated pseudogene. This CDR3 is built from 14 residues.

The J gene is TRBJ2-2, the V gene TRBV4-1; D call uncertain. The CDR3 spans 14 residues. Between the trimmed V and J ends, which lost 0 bases and 7 bases, there was a span of 9 bases. Germline CDR1 and CDR2: MGHRA and YSYEKL. CDR3 DNA sequence: TGCGCCAGCAGCCAAGACCTAGGTGGCGGGGAGCTGTTTTTT. Its protein is CASSQDLGGGELFF.

The chain couples TRBV7-6 to TRBJ2-1; 15 bases match TRBD2. Germline V gives CDR1 SGHVS, CDR2 FNYEAQ. The V gene end was trimmed by 5 bases and the J gene end by 9 bases; junction bases not matched to a gene: 5. The CDR3 contains 15 residues. Written as DNA, the CDR3 is TGTGCCAGCAGCCGAGGACTAGCGGGGGGGCCTGAGCAGTTCTTC. It is translated as CASSRGLAGGPEQFF.

A single count supports this clone. Mismatch with germline at one junction end may stem from a read error. The chain uses TRBV5-6 and TRBJ1-1; 8 bases map to TRBD1. The CDR3 is made up of 15 amino acids. From germline, CDR1 is SGHDT and CDR2 YYEEEE. The CDR3 DNA follows: TGTGTCAGCAGGCCTATGGACAGGGTGAACACTGAAGCTTTCTTT. It yields the protein CVSRPMDRVNTEAFF.

V usage is TRBV9 and J usage is TRBJ2-2, with D uncertain. Germline loops: CDR1 SGDLS, CDR2 YYNGEE. V was pared by 0 bases and J by 4 bases, with 10 bases between. This CDR3 region has 15 residues. CDR3 DNA: TGTGCCAGCAGCGTAGGAGGTTCTGGCACCGGGGAGCTGTTTTTT. Translation gives CASSVGGSGTGELFF.

In DNA form, the CDR3 reads TGCGCCAGCAGTCAATCCGTCCAGACAGACTCCTACGAGCAGTACTTC. It translates to CASSQSVQTDSYEQYF. V and J are TRBV23-1 and TRBJ2-7; possibly TRBD1 for D (5 bases). TRBV23-1 is reported as an ORF; its role is uncertain. CDR3 size: 16 residues. V was shortened by 0 bases and J by 0 bases, with 12 bases between the two germline ends.

V usage is TRBV9 and J usage is TRBJ2-5; no reliable D call. Trimming cost V 0 bases and J 2 bases, with 8 bases left between them. The CDR3 spans 14 residues. Looked up from germline, CDR1 is SGDLS and CDR2 is YYNGEE. The CDR3 DNA follows: TGTGCCAGCAGCGTAGCTTGGCAGCAAGAGACCCAGTACTTC. It is translated as CASSVAWQQETQYF.